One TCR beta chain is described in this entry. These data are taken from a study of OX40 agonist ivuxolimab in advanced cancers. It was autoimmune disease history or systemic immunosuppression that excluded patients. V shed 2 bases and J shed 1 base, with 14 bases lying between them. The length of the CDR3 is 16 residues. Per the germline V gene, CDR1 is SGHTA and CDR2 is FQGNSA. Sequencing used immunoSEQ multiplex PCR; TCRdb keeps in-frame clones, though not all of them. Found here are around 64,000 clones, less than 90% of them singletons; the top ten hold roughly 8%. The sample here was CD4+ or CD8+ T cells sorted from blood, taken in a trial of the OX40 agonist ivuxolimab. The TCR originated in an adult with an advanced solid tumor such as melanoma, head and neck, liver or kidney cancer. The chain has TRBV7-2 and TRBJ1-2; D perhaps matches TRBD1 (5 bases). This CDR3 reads CASSLRGSDSNYGYTF. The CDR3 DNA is TGTGCCAGCAGCTTACGGGGGTCAGACAGTAACTATGGCTACACCTTC. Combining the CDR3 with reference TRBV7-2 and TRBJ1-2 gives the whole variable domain GAGVSQSPSNKVTEKGKDVELRCDPISGHTALYWYRQSLGQGLEFLIYFQGNSAPDKSGLPSDRFSAERTGGSVSTLTIQRTQQEDSAVYLCASSLRGSDSNYGYTFGSGTRLTVV.